One sample yielded the 11 T cell receptor beta chains listed below, sequenced in a study of blood T cells in healthy people across ages. A J-beta primer mix and a sample-barcoded 5' primer were used in a second PCR of about 7 to 11 cycles. TCRdb recomputed calls from the 5' RACE reads with MiXCR, one row per CDR3 protein. Here the sample spans 540,000 or so distinct CDR3 sequences, around 24% being singletons. These same records also appear under a second study, on T cells of mothers and their children.

Sequenced: blood. The origin of the receptors is a boy between 5 and 17 years old in good health.

The J gene is TRBJ1-1, the V gene TRBV6-2 or TRBV6-3; no definite D call. V lost 6 bases to trimming and J lost 0 bases, with 14 bases between them. The CDR3 covers 15 residues. Germline V gene data show CDR1 as MNHEY and CDR2 as SVGEGT. The CDR3: CASRIGYRMNTEAFF. CDR3 nucleotide sequence: TGTGCCAGCAGGATTGGGTACAGAATGAACACTGAAGCTTTCTTT.

This clonotype was seen a few times. CDR3 in DNA: TGTGCCAGCAGCTTACCGACAGAGCCGTACAATGAGCAGTTCTTC. It is translated as CASSLPTEPYNEQFF. The V gene is TRBV7-9, the J gene TRBJ2-1; TRBD1 is a possible D gene (5 bases). CDR3 size: 15 residues. Trimming stripped 2 bases from V and 4 bases from J, with 12 bases between. Germline CDR1 SEHNR, CDR2 FQNEAQ (reference sequence).

Comment on this clonotype: A read error may account for a junction end that differs from germline. CDR3 in DNA: TGTGCCGGCAGCGAGAGACAGGGATATCTGTACGAGCAGTACTTC. Protein product: CAGSERQGYLYEQYF. This sequence joins TRBV9 and TRBJ2-5; 7 nucleotides align to TRBD1. The DNA end lines up better with TRBJ2-7; the J call may be wrong. Looked up from germline, CDR1 is SGDLS and CDR2 is YYNGEE. The CDR3 covers 15 residues.

This chain links TRBV5-5 with TRBJ2-3; 15 bases align to TRBD2. From germline, CDR1 is SGHKS and CDR2 YYEKEE (reference sequence). This CDR3 is 18 amino acids long. The trim removed 4 bases at V and 4 bases at J, leaving 10 bases unmatched. CDR3 region: CASSPTGLAGGQADTQYF. Written as DNA, the CDR3 is TGTGCCAGCAGCCCCACTGGACTAGCGGGAGGGCAGGCAGATACGCAGTATTTT.

The chain is built from TRBV6-2 or TRBV6-3 and TRBJ2-5; 7 positions agree with TRBD2. Gene TRBJ2-7 matches the end of the DNA better, so the J call may be wrong. In germline, CDR1 is MNHEY, CDR2 SVGEGT. The CDR3 extends over 15 amino acids. The CDR3 DNA follows: TGTGCCAGCAGTTACCGGGGGGATCCGACCTACGAGCAGTACTTC. This sequence encodes CASSYRGDPTYEQYF.

V gene TRBV4-1 combines with J gene TRBJ2-3; D might be TRBD2 (5 bases). The CDR3 totals 16 residues. The germline V and J ends were trimmed by 4 bases and 8 bases, with 22 bases remaining between them. CDR1 and CDR2 from the germline V gene are MGHRA and YSYEKL. CDR3 sequence: CASSPPGRDPKGTQYF. The CDR3, as DNA: TGCGCCAGCAGCCCTCCCGGTCGGGATCCAAAGGGTACGCAGTATTTT.

The V and J genes are TRBV5-6 and TRBJ2-3; perhaps TRBD2 as D (6 bases). Between the trimmed V and J ends, which lost 0 bases and 4 bases, there was a span of 9 bases. Germline assignment: CDR1 SGHDT and CDR2 YYEEEE. The CDR3 consists of 14 residues. For the CDR3, the DNA is TGTGCCAGCAGCTTGGGACTAGATGCAGATACGCAGTATTTT. It is translated as CASSLGLDADTQYF.

This clonotype was counted a single time. V usage is TRBV14 and J usage is TRBJ2-5; a weak D match, TRBD2 (6 bases). The J call is in doubt because the DNA end fits TRBJ2-1 better. Germline-derived CDR1 and CDR2 are SGHDN and FVKESK. CDR3 length: 14 amino acids. In DNA form, the CDR3 reads TGTGCCAGCAGCCAAGAAGTCGGGGGTTATGAGCAGTTCTTC. As protein: CASSQEVGGYEQFF.

In this sample, this clonotype turned up many times. V and J are TRBV28 and TRBJ2-5; tentative D call: TRBD2 (6 bases). Germline loops: CDR1 MDHEN, CDR2 SYDVKM. The CDR3 is made up of 11 amino acids. Trimming cost V 7 bases and J 5 bases, with 8 bases left between them. The CDR3 is CASTAGETQYF. The CDR3 coding sequence is TGTGCCAGCACTGCGGGGGAGACCCAGTACTTC.

The gene calls are TRBV7-9 and TRBJ2-7, with a weak D call TRBD1 (6 bases). Trimming pared 5 bases from V and 2 bases from J, leaving 13 bases between. Germline CDR1 is SEHNR and CDR2 is FQNEAQ (reference sequence). The CDR3 is 14 residues long. CDR3 sequence reads: CASSPDSFAYEQYF. The CDR3 region has the DNA TGTGCCAGCAGCCCGGACAGTTTCGCCTACGAGCAGTACTTC.

This clonotype was observed a handful of times. This chain joins TRBV20-1 and TRBJ2-5; TRBD1 or TRBD2 may be the D gene (5 bases each). V lost 6 bases, J lost 3 bases, and 14 bases lay in between. CDR3 size: 13 residues. From germline, CDR1 is DFQATT and CDR2 SNEGSKA (reference sequence). In nucleotides, the CDR3 is TGCAGTGCCCCCCCTTGGGGGAAAGAGACCCAGTACTTC. Translating it yields CSAPPWGKETQYF.